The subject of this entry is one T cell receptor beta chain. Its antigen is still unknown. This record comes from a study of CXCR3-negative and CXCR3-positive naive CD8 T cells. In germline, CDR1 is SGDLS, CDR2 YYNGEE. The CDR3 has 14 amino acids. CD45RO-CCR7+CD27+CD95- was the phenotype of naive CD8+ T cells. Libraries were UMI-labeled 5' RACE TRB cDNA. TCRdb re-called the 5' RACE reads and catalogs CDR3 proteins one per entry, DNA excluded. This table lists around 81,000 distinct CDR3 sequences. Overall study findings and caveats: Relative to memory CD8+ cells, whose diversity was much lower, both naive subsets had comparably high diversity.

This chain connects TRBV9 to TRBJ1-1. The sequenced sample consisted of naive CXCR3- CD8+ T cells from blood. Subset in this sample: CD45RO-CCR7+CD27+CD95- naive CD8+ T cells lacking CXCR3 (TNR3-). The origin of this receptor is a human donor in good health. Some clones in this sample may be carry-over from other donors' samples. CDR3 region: CASSVEGMNTEAFF.